This T cell receptor beta chain was documented in a study of blood T cell repertoires in COVID-19. This clone was detected only a few times. The protocol was immunoSEQ multiplex PCR, while the TCRdb copy is restricted to in-frame clones and leaves out a portion. Found here are about 320,000 clones, around 86% of them singletons; the top ten hold about 10%. CDR1 is GTSNPN and CDR2 is SVGIG in the germline V gene (reference sequence). The germline V and J ends were trimmed by 4 bases and 4 bases, with 10 bases remaining between them. CDR3 length equals 12 residues. Participant ages covered about 18 to 89 years across about 22 US areas. Recovery meant two consecutive negative NP/OP PCR tests, professional clearance, or resolved symptoms.

The sequence derives from a woman under 30 who had recovered from COVID-19. The gene calls are TRBV30 and TRBJ1-1; a possible D gene is TRBD1 (5 bases). Sequencing was carried out using PBMCs or T cells enriched from blood (not recorded which). Here the CDR3 reads CAWNKGITEAFF. The CDR3, as DNA: TGTGCCTGGAATAAGGGGATCACTGAAGCTTTCTTT.